A selection of T cell receptor beta chains follows, all from one sample in a study of T cell repertoires in cytomegalovirus infection. TCRdb fed the reads into MiXCR, producing one record per CDR3 protein. The sample gives 510,000 or so distinct CDR3 sequences, about a quarter of which show up once; roughly an eighth is in the top ten. Sequenced: PBMCs. The source of these receptors is a human donor in good health (CMV status not recorded). Some clones in this sample may be carry-over from other donors' samples. Both conserved end residues are part of each CDR3. D genes are given only for firm matches. Where a row states a size, it is once, few, many or the class of an expanded clone; other rows omit it.

CDR3: CASSQRLGTDTQYF; DNA: TGCGCCAGCAGCCAACGACTAGGAACAGATACGCAGTATTTT; size: -; V: TRBV4-1; J: TRBJ2-3; D: -
CDR3: CASSPTGSNEKLFF; DNA: TGTGCCAGCAGTCCGACAGGATCTAATGAAAAACTGTTTTTT; size: many; V: TRBV6-5; J: TRBJ1-4; D: -
CDR3: CASSSGITDTQYF; DNA: TGTGCCAGCAGTAGCGGGATCACAGATACGCAGTATTTT; size: few; V: TRBV14; J: TRBJ2-3; D: TRBD2
CDR3: CASSYSPSGFYNEQFF; DNA: TGTGCCAGCAGTTACTCGCCTAGCGGGTTCTACAATGAGCAGTTCTTC; size: few; V: TRBV6-2/TRBV6-3; J: TRBJ2-1; D: TRBD2
CDR3: CASSLARGSRTETQYF; DNA: TGTGCCAGCAGCTTAGCTCGGGGAAGCAGGACGGAGACCCAGTACTTC; size: few; V: TRBV11-2; J: TRBJ2-5; D: -
CDR3: CASSPTRAYTGELFF; DNA: TGTGCCAGCAGCCCCACCCGGGCGTACACCGGGGAGCTGTTTTTT; size: -; V: TRBV5-5; J: TRBJ2-2; D: -
CDR3: CASSVIAGVANEQFF; DNA: TGTGCCAGCAGTGTAATAGCGGGAGTAGCGAATGAGCAGTTCTTC; size: -; V: TRBV25-1; J: TRBJ2-1; D: TRBD2
CDR3: CAISEVEGGTSGKRDEQFF; DNA: TGTGCCATCAGTGAGGTGGAGGGTGGGACTAGTGGAAAACGCGATGAGCAGTTCTTC; size: many; V: TRBV10-3; J: TRBJ2-1; D: TRBD2
CDR3: CASSFSSGRALYNEQFF; DNA: TGTGCCAGCAGCTTCAGCAGCGGGAGGGCCCTATACAATGAGCAGTTCTTC; size: many; V: TRBV7-2; J: TRBJ2-1; D: TRBD2
CDR3: CASGQGEFGYTF; DNA: TGTGCCAGCGGACAGGGAGAATTCGGCTACACCTTC; size: few; V: TRBV2; J: TRBJ1-2; D: TRBD1
CDR3: CASTADRDLAKNIQYF; DNA: TGTGCCAGCACCGCCGACAGGGATCTCGCCAAAAACATTCAGTACTTC; size: -; V: TRBV5-6; J: TRBJ2-4; D: TRBD1
CDR3: CASSLAGESWTGYTF; DNA: TGTGCCAGCAGTCTCGCAGGGGAATCTTGGACTGGCTACACCTTC; size: -; V: TRBV12-3/TRBV12-4; J: TRBJ1-2; D: -
CDR3: CASSRRTSGGTNEQFF; DNA: TGTGCCAGCAGCCGAAGGACTAGCGGGGGGACCAATGAGCAGTTCTTC; size: many; V: TRBV7-6; J: TRBJ2-1; D: TRBD2
CDR3: CASSLIVPGDYGYTF; DNA: TGTGCCAGCAGTTTAATAGTTCCAGGAGACTATGGCTACACCTTC; size: -; V: TRBV28; J: TRBJ1-2; D: -
CDR3: CASGLGDVRDTEAFF; DNA: TGTGCTAGTGGTTTGGGAGACGTGCGGGACACTGAAGCTTTCTTT; size: -; V: TRBV12-5; J: TRBJ1-1; D: -
CDR3: CASSLVAGDRGTYEQYF; DNA: TGTGCCAGCAGCTTAGTTGCGGGGGACAGGGGAACCTACGAGCAGTACTTC; size: many; V: TRBV7-2; J: TRBJ2-7; D: TRBD1
CDR3: CASSISSGTANYGYTF; DNA: TGTGCCAGTAGTATCTCCTCCGGGACAGCTAACTATGGCTACACCTTC; size: -; V: TRBV19; J: TRBJ1-2; D: TRBD1
CDR3: CATTTGLNTGELFF; DNA: TGTGCCACGACCACAGGGCTGAACACCGGGGAGCTGTTTTTT; size: -; V: TRBV19; J: TRBJ2-2; D: -
CDR3: CASSAEGRGDYGYTF; DNA: TGTGCCAGCAGCGCCGAGGGTAGAGGGGACTATGGCTACACCTTC; size: -; V: TRBV7-1; J: TRBJ1-2; D: -
CDR3: CASSRQSNLAGGSGEQFF; DNA: TGTGCCAGCAGCCGTCAGTCGAATCTAGCGGGAGGATCGGGTGAGCAGTTCTTC; size: few; V: TRBV6-5; J: TRBJ2-1; D: TRBD2
CDR3: CATSDSEGSRVLNEQFF; DNA: TGTGCCACCAGTGATTCAGAGGGGTCCCGGGTCCTCAATGAGCAGTTCTTC; size: few; V: TRBV24-1; J: TRBJ2-1; D: -
CDR3: CASSFGLAGAGEQFF; DNA: TGTGCCAGCAGTTTCGGGCTAGCGGGAGCGGGTGAGCAGTTCTTC; size: few; V: TRBV25-1; J: TRBJ2-1; D: TRBD2
CDR3: CASSQDSLRTGTGNEQYF; DNA: TGTGCCAGCAGCCAAGATTCCCTTCGAACCGGGACAGGGAACGAGCAGTACTTC; size: -; V: TRBV4-2; J: TRBJ2-7; D: TRBD1
CDR3: CASSLNGLASSTDTQYF; DNA: TGTGCCAGCAGCTTAAATGGGCTAGCGTCTAGCACAGATACGCAGTATTTT; size: many; V: TRBV7-2; J: TRBJ2-3; D: -
CDR3: CASSLRTSGYTDTQYF; DNA: TGTGCCAGCAGCCTACGGACTAGCGGATACACAGATACGCAGTATTTT; size: -; V: TRBV5-6; J: TRBJ2-3; D: TRBD2
CDR3: CASSLKAGEGEQFF; DNA: TGTGCCAGCAGCTTAAAAGCTGGGGAGGGTGAGCAGTTCTTC; size: few; V: TRBV7-2; J: TRBJ2-1; D: TRBD2
CDR3: CASSRPVGFYEQYF; DNA: TGTGCCAGCAGCCGCCCCGTGGGGTTCTACGAGCAGTACTTC; size: few; V: TRBV6-2/TRBV6-3; J: TRBJ2-7; D: -
CDR3: CASSIVASGAKNIQYF; DNA: TGTGCCAGCAGCATCGTTGCGTCGGGAGCCAAAAACATTCAGTACTTC; size: few; V: TRBV7-2; J: TRBJ2-4; D: -
CDR3: CSVAPGDTQYF; DNA: TGCAGCGTTGCCCCCGGGGATACGCAGTATTTT; size: -; V: TRBV29-1; J: TRBJ2-3; D: -
CDR3: CASSARDPRYNEQFF; DNA: TGTGCCAGCAGCGCCCGGGACCCCCGTTACAATGAGCAGTTCTTC; size: -; V: TRBV11-2; J: TRBJ2-1; D: -
CDR3: CASSQEEGEAKNIQYF; DNA: TGCGCCAGCAGCCAAGAGGAAGGGGAGGCCAAAAACATTCAGTACTTC; size: -; V: TRBV4-1; J: TRBJ2-4; D: -
CDR3: CASSIGSAGELFF; DNA: TGTGCCAGCAGTATCGGAAGCGCCGGGGAGCTGTTTTTT; size: -; V: TRBV6-5; J: TRBJ2-2; D: -
CDR3: CASGGTSGRGGKQFF; DNA: TGTGCCAGCGGAGGAACTAGCGGGAGAGGGGGTAAGCAGTTCTTC; size: few; V: TRBV6-5; J: TRBJ2-1; D: TRBD2
CDR3: CASSLSIGLAGLKNTGELFF; DNA: TGTGCCAGCAGCTTAAGTATCGGACTAGCGGGATTAAAGAACACCGGGGAGCTGTTTTTT; size: few; V: TRBV11-3; J: TRBJ2-2; D: TRBD2
CDR3: CATSREGAWNTEAFF; DNA: TGTGCCACCAGCAGAGAGGGGGCTTGGAACACTGAAGCTTTCTTT; size: many; V: TRBV15; J: TRBJ1-1; D: -
CDR3: CAISPDRASNQPQHF; DNA: TGTGCCATCAGCCCGGACAGGGCAAGCAATCAGCCCCAGCATTTT; size: -; V: TRBV10-3; J: TRBJ1-5; D: TRBD1
CDR3: CASSEQRRNYGYTF; DNA: TGTGCCAGTAGCGAGCAGAGAAGAAACTATGGCTACACCTTC; size: few; V: TRBV19; J: TRBJ1-2; D: -
CDR3: CASSPIRAGGSYNEQFF; DNA: TGTGCCAGCAGTCCTATCCGAGCGGGAGGCTCCTACAATGAGCAGTTCTTC; size: many; V: TRBV28; J: TRBJ2-1; D: TRBD2
CDR3: CASSTRIGNEAFF; DNA: TGTGCCAGCAGCACCCGGATAGGGAATGAAGCTTTCTTT; size: -; V: TRBV5-6; J: TRBJ1-1; D: -
CDR3: CASSPTGTGISGEQYF; DNA: TGTGCCAGCTCCCCCACCGGGACAGGTATTTCGGGCGAGCAGTACTTC; size: -; V: TRBV6-2/TRBV6-3; J: TRBJ2-7; D: TRBD1
CDR3: CASSPVMAFGTGELFF; DNA: TGTGCCAGCAGTCCTGTAATGGCCTTCGGGACCGGGGAGCTGTTTTTT; size: -; V: TRBV12-3/TRBV12-4; J: TRBJ2-2; D: -
CDR3: CASSYRGDGQPQHF; DNA: TGTGCCAGCAGTTACAGGGGGGACGGTCAGCCCCAGCATTTT; size: few; V: TRBV6-2/TRBV6-3; J: TRBJ1-5; D: -
CDR3: CASSPISGPSSEQFF; DNA: TGTGCCAGCAGCCCCATCAGCGGTCCATCTAGTGAGCAGTTCTTC; size: -; V: TRBV7-3; J: TRBJ2-1; D: -
CDR3: CASSYPGTSGRGETQYF; DNA: TGTGCCAGCAGCTATCCCGGGACTAGCGGGAGAGGAGAGACCCAGTACTTC; size: once; V: TRBV5-3; J: TRBJ2-5; D: TRBD2